The 13 T cell receptor beta chains presented below share a single source sample, sequenced in a study of blood T cells in healthy people across ages (dated by TCRdb to between 2014 and 2016). The library relied on 5' RACE. Sequencing took place on an Illumina HiSeq 2500. A second PCR of roughly 7 to 11 cycles was performed with a sample-barcoded 5' primer and a J-beta primer mix. TCRdb applied fastp at Q25 and MiXCR to the public reads, then kept only in-frame beta chains. Rows are unified per CDR3 protein, each entry keeping the most common DNA and genes. In all, the sample holds 1.5 million to 2 million distinct CDR3 sequences, and 28% of those were seen once. Around 7.7% of the sample is held by the ten biggest clonotypes. The material sequenced was blood. The receptors here all came from a woman in her 30s in good health.

This sequence joins TRBV7-2 and TRBJ2-3; D is perhaps TRBD2 (5 bases). Trimming removed 2 bases from V and 1 base from J, with 19 bases in between. The CDR3 is 18 amino acids. Germline assignment: CDR1 SGHTA and CDR2 FQGNSA. This chain's CDR3 is CASSLPFEGAPGTDTQYF. The CDR3, as DNA: TGTGCCAGCAGCTTACCTTTTGAGGGAGCCCCTGGCACAGATACGCAGTATTTT.

This clonotype was seen only a few times. The chain employs TRBV18 and TRBJ2-1; 7 bases agree with TRBD1. Unmatched junction bases numbered 7, after V lost 3 bases and J lost 5 bases. This CDR3 contains 15 residues. CDR1 is KGHSH, CDR2 LQKENI, per germline. CDR3 amino acids: CASSPKGAIDNEQFF. The CDR3 region has the DNA TGTGCCAGCTCACCGAAGGGGGCGATCGACAATGAGCAGTTCTTC.

The chain joins TRBV7-2 to TRBJ1-2; D perhaps matches TRBD1 (5 bases). The CDR3 covers 13 residues. V was cut by 5 bases and J by 7 bases, with 14 bases left in between. The germline V gene encodes CDR1 SGHTA and CDR2 FQGNSA. CDR3 residues: CASSAVGTSGYTF. The CDR3 DNA reads as TGTGCCAGCAGCGCGGTAGGGACGTCTGGCTACACCTTC. Based on the CDR3 plus reference TRBV7-2 and TRBJ1-2, the full variable domain is GAGVSQSPSNKVTEKGKDVELRCDPISGHTALYWYRQSLGQGLEFLIYFQGNSAPDKSGLPSDRFSAERTGGSVSTLTIQRTQQEDSAVYLCASSAVGTSGYTFGSGTRLTVV.

This clonotype was counted a few times. The V gene is TRBV15, the J gene TRBJ1-5, with D possibly being TRBD1 (6 bases). This CDR3 has 21 residues. Germline values: CDR1 LNHNV, CDR2 YYDKDF (reference sequence). Trimming removed 0 bases from V and 0 bases from J, with 24 bases in between. The CDR3, as DNA: TGTGCCACCAGCAGAGACCCATCTCCAACTCTACAGGGAGATAGCAATCAGCCCCAGCATTTT. Translation: CATSRDPSPTLQGDSNQPQHF.

The rearrangement links TRBV9 to TRBJ1-2, with 9 bases that match TRBD1. Germline V gene lookup returns CDR1 SGDLS and CDR2 YYNGEE. The V and J ends lost 0 bases and 4 bases, in that order; junction bases with no gene match: 7. There are 16 residues in the CDR3. This chain's CDR3 is CASSVARGQGSYGYTF. The CDR3 region has the DNA TGTGCCAGCAGCGTAGCTCGAGGACAGGGGTCCTATGGCTACACCTTC.

As for this clonotype: The junction departs from the called germline gene at one end, perhaps through a read error. CDR3 DNA: TGCGCCAGCAGCTTTCTAGCGGGCACCCGTTACGAGCAGGACTTC. It is translated as CASSFLAGTRYEQDF. The chain recombines TRBV5-1 with TRBJ2-7; 8 bases line up with TRBD2. Germline V lookup: CDR1 SGHRS, CDR2 YFSETQ. This CDR3 is 15 amino acids long. Drawing the rest from reference TRBV5-1 and TRBJ2-7, the complete variable domain is KAGVTQTPRYLIKTRGQQVTLSCSPISGHRSVSWYQQTPGQGLQFLFEYFSETQRNKGNFPGRFSGRQFSNSRSEMNVSTLELGDSALYLCASSFLAGTRYEQDFGPGTRLTVT.

V gene TRBV10-3 combines with J gene TRBJ1-1; D is uncertain. CDR1 ENHRY and CDR2 SYGVKD come from the germline V gene. This CDR3 spans 12 amino acids. V dropped 8 bases and J dropped 2 bases, with 9 bases sitting between them. The CDR3 loop is CAIEDGNTEAFF. The CDR3 nucleotides read TGTGCCATCGAGGACGGAAACACTGAAGCTTTCTTT.

This clonotype came up many times. This chain links TRBV27 with TRBJ2-5; 9 bases map to TRBD1. Germline lookup yields CDR1 MNHEY and CDR2 SMNVEV (reference sequence). This CDR3 contains 16 residues. The V gene end was trimmed by 6 bases and the J gene end by 2 bases; junction bases not matched to a gene: 10. In DNA, the CDR3 is TGTGCCAGCAGCCGGGGGACGACAGGGGGTCAAGAGACCCAGTACTTC. The encoded protein is CASSRGTTGGQETQYF.

The chain recombines TRBV19 with TRBJ2-1; D may be TRBD1 or TRBD2 (6 bases each). V was clipped by 7 bases and J by 3 bases, with 16 bases between them. Germline CDR1 reads LNHDA; CDR2 reads SQIVND (reference sequence). The CDR3 is 15 amino acids. CDR3 sequence (DNA): TGTGCCAGTATCTCCCCTGGGGGGCTCTACAATGAGCAGTTCTTC. Translation gives CASISPGGLYNEQFF. The whole variable domain, filled in from reference TRBV19 and TRBJ2-1, reads DGGITQSPKYLFRKEGQNVTLSCEQNLNHDAMYWYRQDPGQGLRLIYYSQIVNDFQKGDIAEGYSVSREKKESFPLTVTSAQKNPTAFYLCASISPGGLYNEQFFGPGTRLTVL.

The V call is TRBV28, the J call TRBJ2-1; 16 bases fit TRBD2. The CDR3 runs 18 residues. V shed 2 bases, J shed 8 bases, and the junction held 9 bases outside the gene matches. Germline assignment: CDR1 MDHEN and CDR2 SYDVKM. DNA for the CDR3: TGTGCCAGCAGTTTAGGGGTCATGGGACTAGCGGGGGGGCATGAGCAGTTCTTC. Translating gives CASSLGVMGLAGGHEQFF.

This clonotype was observed a handful of times. The chain carries TRBV5-1 and TRBJ2-6; 9 positions agree with TRBD1. CDR1 is SGHRS and CDR2 is YFSETQ in the germline V gene. The CDR3 spans 18 residues. J gave up 1 base and V 4 bases, and 9 bases lay outside the gene matches. The DNA of the CDR3 is TGCGCCAGCAGCACAAGGGGACAGGGCATTTCTGGGGCCAACGTCCTGACTTTC. This translates into CASSTRGQGISGANVLTF.

Regarding this clonotype: A read error may be the cause here, since a much bigger clone is one base away. J is TRBJ2-1 and V is TRBV5-4, with 7 bases lining up with TRBD1. The CDR3 spans 15 residues. CDR1 is SGHNT and CDR2 is YYREEE in the germline V gene (reference sequence). The CDR3 reads CASSFPGQPYDEQFF. CDR3 nucleotides: TGTGCCAGCAGCTTTCCGGGACAGCCCTACGATGAGCAGTTCTTC.

For this clonotype: One end of the junction does not line up with germline, which may come from a read error. This chain uses TRBV7-2 with TRBJ2-7; 7 nucleotides agree with TRBD1. The CDR3 runs to 15 residues. Germline V gene sequence: CDR1 SGHTA, CDR2 FQGNSA. CDR3 region: CASSLSDRPPYEQYF. The CDR3, as DNA: TGTGCTAGCAGCTTATCGGACAGGCCACCCTACGAGCAGTACTTC.